This entry describes one T cell receptor (beta chain). Produced via immunoSEQ multiplex PCR; TCRdb's table is partial and in-frame only. The sample yields 200,000 to 300,000 clones, about 89% seen once. These data belong to a study of blood T cell repertoires in COVID-19. As for the study in general: The study drew acute and convalescent COVID-19 samples from the United States, Italy and Spain. Nucleic acid was either cDNA or gDNA, and it came from T cells, B-cell-depleted T cells, or PBMCs.

The germline V and J ends were trimmed by 6 bases and 6 bases, with 18 bases remaining between them. Germline values: CDR1 DFQATT, CDR2 SNEGSKA (reference sequence). This CDR3 is 13 amino acids long. Recruitment covered about two dozen US areas and drew participants whose ages spanned about 18 to 89 years. Each participant's cohort was designated according to participant-reported clinical history. The V call is TRBV20-1, the J call TRBJ2-7; D might be TRBD1 (5 bases). This TCR was recovered from a woman aged 25 to 39 who had recovered from COVID-19. Input material: PBMCs or T cells enriched from blood (not recorded which). The CDR3, as DNA: TGCAGTGCGAGTGTACAGGTATTGGGCGAGCAGTACTTC. It is translated as CSASVQVLGEQYF.